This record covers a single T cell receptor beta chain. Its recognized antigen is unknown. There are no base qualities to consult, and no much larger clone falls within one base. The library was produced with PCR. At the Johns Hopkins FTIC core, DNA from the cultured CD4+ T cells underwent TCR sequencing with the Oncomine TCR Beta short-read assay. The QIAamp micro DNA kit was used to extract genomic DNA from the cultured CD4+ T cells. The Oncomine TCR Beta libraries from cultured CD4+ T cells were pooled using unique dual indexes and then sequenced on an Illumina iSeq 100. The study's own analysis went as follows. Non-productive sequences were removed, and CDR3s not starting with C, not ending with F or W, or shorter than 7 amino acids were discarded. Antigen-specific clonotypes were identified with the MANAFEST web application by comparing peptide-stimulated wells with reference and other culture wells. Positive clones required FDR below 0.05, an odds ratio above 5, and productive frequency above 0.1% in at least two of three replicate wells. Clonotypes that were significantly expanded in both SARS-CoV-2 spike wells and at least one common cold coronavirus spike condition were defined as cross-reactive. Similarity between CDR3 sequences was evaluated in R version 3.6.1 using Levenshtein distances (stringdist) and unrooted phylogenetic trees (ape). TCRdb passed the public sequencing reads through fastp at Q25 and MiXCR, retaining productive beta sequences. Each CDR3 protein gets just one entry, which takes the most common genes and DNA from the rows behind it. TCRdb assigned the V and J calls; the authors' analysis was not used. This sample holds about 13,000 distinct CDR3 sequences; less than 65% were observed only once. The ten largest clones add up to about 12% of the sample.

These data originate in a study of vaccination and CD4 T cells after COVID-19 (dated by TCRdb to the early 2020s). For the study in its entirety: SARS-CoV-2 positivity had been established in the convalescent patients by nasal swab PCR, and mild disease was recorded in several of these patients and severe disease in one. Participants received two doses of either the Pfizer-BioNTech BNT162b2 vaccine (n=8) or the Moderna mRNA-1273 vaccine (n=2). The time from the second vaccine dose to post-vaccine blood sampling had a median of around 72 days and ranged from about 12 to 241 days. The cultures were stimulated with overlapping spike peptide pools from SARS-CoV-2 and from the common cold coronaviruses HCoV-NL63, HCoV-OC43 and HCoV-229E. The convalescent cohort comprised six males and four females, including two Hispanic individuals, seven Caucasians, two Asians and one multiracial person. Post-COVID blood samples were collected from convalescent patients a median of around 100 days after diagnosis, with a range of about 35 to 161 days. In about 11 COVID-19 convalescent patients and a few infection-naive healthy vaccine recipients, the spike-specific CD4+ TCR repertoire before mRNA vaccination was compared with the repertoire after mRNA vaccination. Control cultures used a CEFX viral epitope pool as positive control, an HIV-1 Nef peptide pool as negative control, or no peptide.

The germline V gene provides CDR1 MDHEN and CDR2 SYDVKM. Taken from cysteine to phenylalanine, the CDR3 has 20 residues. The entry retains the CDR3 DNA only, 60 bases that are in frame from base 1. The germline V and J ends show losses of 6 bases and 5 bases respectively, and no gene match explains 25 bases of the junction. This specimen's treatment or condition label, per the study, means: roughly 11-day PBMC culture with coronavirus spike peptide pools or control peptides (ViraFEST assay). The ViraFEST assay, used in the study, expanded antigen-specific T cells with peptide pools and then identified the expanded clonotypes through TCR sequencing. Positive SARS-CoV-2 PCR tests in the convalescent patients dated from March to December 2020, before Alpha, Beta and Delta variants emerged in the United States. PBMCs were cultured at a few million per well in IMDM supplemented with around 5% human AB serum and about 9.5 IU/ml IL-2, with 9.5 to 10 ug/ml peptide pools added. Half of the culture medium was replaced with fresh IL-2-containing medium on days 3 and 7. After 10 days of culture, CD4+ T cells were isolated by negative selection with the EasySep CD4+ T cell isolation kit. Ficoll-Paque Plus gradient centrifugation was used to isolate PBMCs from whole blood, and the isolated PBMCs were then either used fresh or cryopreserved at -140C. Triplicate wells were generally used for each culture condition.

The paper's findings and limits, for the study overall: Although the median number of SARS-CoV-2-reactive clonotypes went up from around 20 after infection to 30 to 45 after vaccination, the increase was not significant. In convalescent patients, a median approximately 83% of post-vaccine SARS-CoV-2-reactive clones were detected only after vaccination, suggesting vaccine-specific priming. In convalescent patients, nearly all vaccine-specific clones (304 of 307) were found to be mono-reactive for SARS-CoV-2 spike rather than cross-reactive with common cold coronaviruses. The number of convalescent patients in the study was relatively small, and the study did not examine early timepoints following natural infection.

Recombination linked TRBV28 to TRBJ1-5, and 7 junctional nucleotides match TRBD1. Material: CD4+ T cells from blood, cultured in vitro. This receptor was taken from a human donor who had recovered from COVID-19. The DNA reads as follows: TGTGCCAGCAGATTTCCGAGGGGGCCGTTCGGTCTGGGTGACGATCAGCCCCAGCATTTT. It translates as CASRFPRGPFGLGDDQPQHF.